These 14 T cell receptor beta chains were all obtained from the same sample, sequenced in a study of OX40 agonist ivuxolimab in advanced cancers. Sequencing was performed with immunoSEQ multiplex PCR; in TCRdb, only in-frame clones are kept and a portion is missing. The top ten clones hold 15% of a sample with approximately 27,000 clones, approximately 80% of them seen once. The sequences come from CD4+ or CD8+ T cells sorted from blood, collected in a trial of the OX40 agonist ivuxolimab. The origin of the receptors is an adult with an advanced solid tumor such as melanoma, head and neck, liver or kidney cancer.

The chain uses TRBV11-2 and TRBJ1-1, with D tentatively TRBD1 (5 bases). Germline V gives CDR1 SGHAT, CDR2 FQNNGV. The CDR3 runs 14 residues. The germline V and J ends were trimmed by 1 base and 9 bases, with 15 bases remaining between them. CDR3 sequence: CASSLVGGVGKAFF. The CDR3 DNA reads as TGTGCCAGCAGCTTAGTTGGAGGGGTCGGCAAAGCTTTCTTT.

For the CDR3, the DNA is TGTGCCAGCAGGGGGACCGCTAATGAAAAACTGTTTTTT. As protein: CASRGTANEKLFF. The chain uses TRBV2 and TRBJ1-4; a possible D gene is TRBD1 (5 bases). Trimming removed 6 bases from V and 3 bases from J, with 8 bases in between. The CDR3 consists of 13 residues. Germline V gene sequence: CDR1 SNHLY, CDR2 FYNNEI.

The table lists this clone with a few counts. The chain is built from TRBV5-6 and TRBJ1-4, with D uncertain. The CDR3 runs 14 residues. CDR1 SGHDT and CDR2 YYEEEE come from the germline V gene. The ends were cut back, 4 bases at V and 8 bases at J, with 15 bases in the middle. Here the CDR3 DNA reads TGTGCCAGCAGCCTGCCTTCCTATGGGGAAAAACTGTTTTTT. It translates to CASSLPSYGEKLFF.

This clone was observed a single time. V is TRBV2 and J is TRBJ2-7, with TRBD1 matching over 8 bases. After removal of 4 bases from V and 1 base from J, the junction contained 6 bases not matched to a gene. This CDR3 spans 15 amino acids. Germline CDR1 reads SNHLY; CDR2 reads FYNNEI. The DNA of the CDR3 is TGTGCCAGCAGTGGAAAGGACAGGGAATCCTACGAGCAGTACTTC. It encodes CASSGKDRESYEQYF.

This CDR3 reads CASSTRTENTGELFF. The CDR3 DNA follows: TGTGCCAGCAGCACCCGGACAGAAAACACCGGGGAGCTGTTTTTT. The chain links TRBV5-4 to TRBJ2-2, with D perhaps matching TRBD1 (6 bases). CDR3 length: 15 residues. The ends were cut back, 4 bases at V and 2 bases at J, with 12 bases in the middle. Germline CDR1 and CDR2: SGHNT and YYREEE (reference sequence).

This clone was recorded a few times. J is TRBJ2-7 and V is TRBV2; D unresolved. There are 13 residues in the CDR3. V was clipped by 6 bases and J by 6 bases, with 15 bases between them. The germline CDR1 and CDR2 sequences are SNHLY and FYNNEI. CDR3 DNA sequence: TGTGCCAGCAGGGACGGTCAACTCGGCGAGCAGTACTTC. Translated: CASRDGQLGEQYF.

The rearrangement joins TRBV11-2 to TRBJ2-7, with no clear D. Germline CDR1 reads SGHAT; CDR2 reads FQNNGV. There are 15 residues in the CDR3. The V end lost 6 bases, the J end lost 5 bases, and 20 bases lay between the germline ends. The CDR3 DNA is TGTGCCAGCAGATTAAAGACACGTCAGCCGAACGAGCAGTACTTC. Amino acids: CASRLKTRQPNEQYF. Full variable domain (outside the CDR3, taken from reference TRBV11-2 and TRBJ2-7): EAGVAQSPRYKIIEKRQSVAFWCNPISGHATLYWYQQILGQGPKLLIQFQNNGVVDDSQLPKDRFSAERLKGVDSTLKIQPAKLEDSAVYLCASRLKTRQPNEQYFGPGTRLTVT.

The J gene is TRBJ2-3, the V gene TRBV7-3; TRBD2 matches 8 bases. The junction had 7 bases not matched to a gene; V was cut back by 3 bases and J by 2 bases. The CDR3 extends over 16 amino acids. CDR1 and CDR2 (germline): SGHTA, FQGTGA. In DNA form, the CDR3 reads TGTGCCAGCAGCTTGGATGGCGGGGGGATCACAGATACGCAGTATTTT. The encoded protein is CASSLDGGGITDTQYF.

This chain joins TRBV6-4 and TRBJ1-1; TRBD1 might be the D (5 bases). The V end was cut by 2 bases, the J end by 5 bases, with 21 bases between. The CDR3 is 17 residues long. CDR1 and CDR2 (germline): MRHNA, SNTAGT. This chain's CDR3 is CASSDHHSPRVRTEAFF. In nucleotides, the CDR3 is TGTGCCAGCAGTGACCATCACTCCCCCAGGGTCCGGACTGAAGCTTTCTTT.

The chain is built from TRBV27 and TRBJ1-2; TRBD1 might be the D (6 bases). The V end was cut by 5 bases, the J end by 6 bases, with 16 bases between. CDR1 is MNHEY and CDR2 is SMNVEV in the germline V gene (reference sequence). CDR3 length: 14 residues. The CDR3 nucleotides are TGTGCCAGCAGTCCGCCTAGGGGGGCAAATGGCTACACCTTC. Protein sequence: CASSPPRGANGYTF.

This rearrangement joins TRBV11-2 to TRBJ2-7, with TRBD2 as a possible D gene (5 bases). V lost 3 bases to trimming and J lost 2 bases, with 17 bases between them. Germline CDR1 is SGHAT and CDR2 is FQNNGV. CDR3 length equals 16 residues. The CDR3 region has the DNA TGTGCCAGCAGCTTGGCCGACGGAGGTCGGGCCTACGAGCAGTACTTC. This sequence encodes CASSLADGGRAYEQYF.

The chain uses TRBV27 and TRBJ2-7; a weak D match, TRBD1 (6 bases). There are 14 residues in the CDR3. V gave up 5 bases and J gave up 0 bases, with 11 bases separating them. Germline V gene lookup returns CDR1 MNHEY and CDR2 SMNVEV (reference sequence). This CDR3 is CASSGDTNSYEQYF. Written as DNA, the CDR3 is TGTGCCAGCAGTGGGGACACCAACTCCTACGAGCAGTACTTC.

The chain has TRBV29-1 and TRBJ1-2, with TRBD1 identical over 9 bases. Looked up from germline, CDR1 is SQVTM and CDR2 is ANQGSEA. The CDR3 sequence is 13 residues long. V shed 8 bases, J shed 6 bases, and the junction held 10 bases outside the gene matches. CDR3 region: CSTASGTGNGYTF. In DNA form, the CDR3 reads TGCAGCACAGCCTCCGGGACAGGGAATGGCTACACCTTC.

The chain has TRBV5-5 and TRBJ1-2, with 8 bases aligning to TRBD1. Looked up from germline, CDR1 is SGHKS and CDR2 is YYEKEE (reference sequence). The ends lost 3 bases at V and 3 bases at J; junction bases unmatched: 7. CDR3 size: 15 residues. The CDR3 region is CASSSRTGRHYGYTF. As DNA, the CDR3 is TGTGCCAGCAGCTCTCGGACAGGGCGCCACTATGGCTACACCTTC.